This TCR beta chain stems from a study of regulatory T cells in long-lasting Graves disease (dated by TCRdb to about 2021). In the study overall: Antithyroid drugs had been taken for less than 3 months by newly diagnosed Graves' disease patients. Peripheral blood TCR sequencing and RNA sequencing compared persistent Graves' disease patients with newly diagnosed Graves' disease patients. The study was conducted in China and was registered as a clinical trial. A total of around 35 samples underwent TCR sequencing: about 13 from persistent and 20 from newly diagnosed Graves' disease patients. The research as a whole found: Patients with persistent disease shared more public clonotypes (over 2,500) than newly diagnosed patients did (about 970). Compared with newly diagnosed patients, persistent Graves' disease patients had lower TCR Shannon entropy and fewer highly expanded clones, which suggests clonal expansion. Sequencing and analysis were limited to the TCR beta chain. TRBV28, TRBJ1-2 and TRBJ2-5 were preferentially used in persistent disease, while TRBV20-1 and TRBJ2-1 were favored in newly diagnosed disease. The authors noted that the small sample size was a limitation that may lower accuracy. Only peripheral blood was studied, because thyroid tissue, the primary lesion, was inaccessible.

This clonotype was counted many times. The antigen it recognizes is unknown. No base-level quality is on record; no much larger clone is a single base apart. The V end loses 0 bases and the J end loses 2 bases, and a stretch of 11 bases separates them. The cysteine opens and the phenylalanine closes a CDR3 of 15 amino acids. Of the read, only the CDR3 DNA is kept; its 45 bases are in frame from base 1. CDR1 is given as MNHEY and CDR2 as SVGEGT, both from the germline V gene. Interpreted using the paper, the time point label stands for: newly diagnosed GD, antithyroid drugs for less than 3 months. For both TCR sequencing and RNA sequencing, RNA was extracted from PBMCs using TRIzol. The diagnosis of Graves' disease was made according to American Thyroid Association guidelines. Recruitment of patients was carried out at an endocrinology department in Xi'an, China. From each patient, approximately 9 milliliters of peripheral blood was collected into an EDTA anticoagulant tube. Ficoll Paque Plus density gradient separation was used to isolate PBMCs, and no further T cell sorting was performed. An Agilent 2100 Bioanalyzer and agarose gel were used to check RNA quality, while a NanoDrop 2000 measured RNA concentration.

The library was made by multiplex PCR. The sequencer listed for this sample is Illumina HiSeq 4000. To build TCR beta libraries, CDR3 regions were amplified by Arm-PCR using iRepertoire HTBI primers. PCR products were gel purified before sequencing. Under the source paper's analysis protocol: Gene usage analysis of CDR3 amino acid clonotypes relied on the roughly 58 TRBV and 13 to 15 TRBJ segments identified across samples. Filtered high-quality paired reads were merged into contigs using COPE and FqMerger. Contigs were aligned with BLAST to IMGT TRBV, TRBD and TRBJ reference genes, and CDR3 was defined per IMGT. Any clonotype with a frequency above 0.1% was counted as a highly expanded clone. Repertoire diversity was measured by Shannon entropy, and V-J evenness by the Gini coefficient. Clonotypes shared by more than one individual were considered public. TCRdb trimmed public reads at Q25 via fastp, called clones via MiXCR and kept in-frame beta chains. When rows share a CDR3 protein, they turn into one entry using the most common DNA and genes. The V and J calls reflect TCRdb's pipeline rather than the authors' work. The sample table shows 500,000 to 700,000 distinct CDR3 sequences, and roughly 15% are seen once. Of the sample, 15% to 20% is held by the ten largest clones.

The same sample was also used in a study of T cells in Graves' hyperthyroidism and ophthalmopathy. The other study reports the following: Graves' hyperthyroidism was defined as stable when no progression to ophthalmopathy occurred over 18 months of follow-up. Hyperthyroidism patients were aged 18 to 65 years and newly diagnosed, with disease duration of less than 2 months. The study excluded patients with uncontrolled infections, other autoimmune diseases, pregnancy or lactation. Clinical symptoms, serum thyroxine and TRAb, thyroid ultrasound, and orbital computed tomography formed the basis for the diagnoses. For the first round of RT-PCR on the TCR CDR3, the HTBI primer set was used together with the Qiagen OneStep RT-PCR kit. Most expanded thyroid clonotypes (frequency above 0.001) were also found in blood, which suggests that blood repertoires may mirror thyroid immune responses. A 13 V-J signature model separated ophthalmopathy from stable hyperthyroidism, with around 88% sensitivity and about 81% specificity in cross-validation and 80%/75% in testing. During validation, the model predicted progression to ophthalmopathy a median of about 6.3 months ahead of onset, with roughly 65% sensitivity and more than 72% specificity. To identify TCR V-J signatures that set the groups apart, the researchers used a discovery cohort of 90 to 100 patients, made up of 40 to 45 with Graves' ophthalmopathy and some 58 with stable Graves' hyperthyroidism. Prospective prediction of ophthalmopathy was tested in an independent validation cohort of 18 to 20 hyperthyroidism patients and 17 patients who later progressed to ophthalmopathy. The 75 to 100 discovery patients were randomly split 7:3 into training and test sets. The study also compared thyroid tissue and blood T-cell repertoires from several Graves' hyperthyroidism patients. After blood sampling, hyperthyroidism patients were treated with methimazole at a starting dose of 30 mg daily, and ophthalmopathy patients were treated with high-dose intravenous methylprednisolone. A second multiplex PCR round built the libraries, followed by size selection and purification. The libraries were sequenced on an Illumina HiSeq2000 using paired-end 100 bp reads. SOAPnuke was used to process the raw data, throwing out any read that contained adapters or uncalled bases, had a mean Phred below 15, or lacked an exact constant-primer or identifier match. High-quality paired reads were merged with COPE v1.2.5, and unique nucleotide sequences were defined as clonotypes. Clonotypes were aligned to IMGT TRBV, TRBD and TRBJ reference segments using MiTCR v1.1. Analysis was restricted to V-J combinations with a frequency above 0.0001, which covered about 99% of repertoires. The TCS score was defined as the ratio of F50 (clonal expansion) to E x V (chaos), calculated using BLOSUM62-based TCRdist between CDR3 peptides within each V-J. Welch's t-statistics and random forest reduced roughly 540 V-J features to around 14, which were used in a naive Bayes classifier (R e1071). No statistical method was used to fix the sample size in advance, and group allocation was not hidden from the investigators. The paper reports TCR Vbeta CDR3 sequencing of more than 120 peripheral blood samples: around 41 ophthalmopathy, roughly 80 hyperthyroidism and around 17 progressor patients.

The chain uses TRBV6-2 or TRBV6-3 and TRBJ2-7; a weak D assignment points to TRBD1 (5 bases agree). This clonotype originated in a woman aged 30 to 39 with Graves disease. Donor details come from another sample of the same person, matched by shared clones. The material was peripheral blood mononuclear cells (PBMCs), obtained at new diagnosis, from a patient treated with antithyroid drugs. The nucleotides read TGTGCCAGCAGTTACTCGACAGCGACAACCTACGAGCAGTACTTC. Translated, it gives CASSYSTATTYEQYF.